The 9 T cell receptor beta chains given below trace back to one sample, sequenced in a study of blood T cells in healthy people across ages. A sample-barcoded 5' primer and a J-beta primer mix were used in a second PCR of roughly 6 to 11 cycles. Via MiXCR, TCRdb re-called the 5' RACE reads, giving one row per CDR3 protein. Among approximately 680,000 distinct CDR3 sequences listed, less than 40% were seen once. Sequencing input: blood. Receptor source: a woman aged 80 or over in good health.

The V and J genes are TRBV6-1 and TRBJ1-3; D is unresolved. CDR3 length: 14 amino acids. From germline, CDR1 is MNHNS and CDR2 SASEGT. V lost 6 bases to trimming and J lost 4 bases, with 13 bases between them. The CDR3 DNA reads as TGTGCCAGCAGGAGACCCACTCAAGGAAACACCATATATTTT. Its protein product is CASRRPTQGNTIYF.

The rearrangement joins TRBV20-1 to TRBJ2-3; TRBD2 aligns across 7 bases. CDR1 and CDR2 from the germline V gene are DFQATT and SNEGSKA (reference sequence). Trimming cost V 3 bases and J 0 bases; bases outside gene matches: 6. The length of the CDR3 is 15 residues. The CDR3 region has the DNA TGCAGTGCTAGGAGCGGGACTGTTAGCACAGATACGCAGTATTTT. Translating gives CSARSGTVSTDTQYF.

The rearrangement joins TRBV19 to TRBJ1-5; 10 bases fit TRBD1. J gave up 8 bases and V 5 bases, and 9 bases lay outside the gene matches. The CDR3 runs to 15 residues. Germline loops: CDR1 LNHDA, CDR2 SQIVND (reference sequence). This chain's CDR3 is CASSATGGGGKPQHF. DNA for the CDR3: TGTGCCAGTAGTGCGACAGGGGGCGGAGGAAAGCCCCAGCATTTT.

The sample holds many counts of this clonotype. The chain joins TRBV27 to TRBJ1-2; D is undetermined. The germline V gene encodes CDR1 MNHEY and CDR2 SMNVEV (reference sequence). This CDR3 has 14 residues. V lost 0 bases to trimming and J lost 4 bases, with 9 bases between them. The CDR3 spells CASSLSFKSYGYTF. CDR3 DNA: TGTGCCAGCAGTTTATCGTTTAAGAGCTATGGCTACACCTTC.

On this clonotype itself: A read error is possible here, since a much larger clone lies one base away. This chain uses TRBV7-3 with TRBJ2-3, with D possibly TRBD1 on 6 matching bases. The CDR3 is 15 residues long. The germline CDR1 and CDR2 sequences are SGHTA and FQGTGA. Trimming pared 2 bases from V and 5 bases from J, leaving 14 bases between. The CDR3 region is CASSLYGQSRDTQYF. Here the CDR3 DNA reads TGTGCCAGCAGCTTATACGGACAGTCCCGAGATACGCAGTATTTT.

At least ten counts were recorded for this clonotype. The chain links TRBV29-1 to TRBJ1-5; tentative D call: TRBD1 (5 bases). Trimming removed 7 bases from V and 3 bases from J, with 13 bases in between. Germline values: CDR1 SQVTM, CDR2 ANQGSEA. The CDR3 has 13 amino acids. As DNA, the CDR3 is TGCAGCGCGTGGGACGGAGACAATCAGCCCCAGCATTTT. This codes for CSAWDGDNQPQHF.

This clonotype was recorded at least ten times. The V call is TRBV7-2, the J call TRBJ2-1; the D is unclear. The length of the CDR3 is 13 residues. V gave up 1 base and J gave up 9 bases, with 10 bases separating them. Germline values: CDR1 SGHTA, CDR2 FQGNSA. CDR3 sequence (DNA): TGTGCCAGCAGCTTAGTACCGGCCTCTGAGCAGTTCTTC. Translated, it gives CASSLVPASEQFF.

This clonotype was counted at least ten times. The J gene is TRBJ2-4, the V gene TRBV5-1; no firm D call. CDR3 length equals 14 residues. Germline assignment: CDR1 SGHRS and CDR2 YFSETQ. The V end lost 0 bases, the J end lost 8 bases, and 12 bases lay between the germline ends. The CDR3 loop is CASSLGPGSDIQYF. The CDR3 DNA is TGCGCCAGCAGCTTGGGGCCGGGTTCGGACATTCAGTACTTC.

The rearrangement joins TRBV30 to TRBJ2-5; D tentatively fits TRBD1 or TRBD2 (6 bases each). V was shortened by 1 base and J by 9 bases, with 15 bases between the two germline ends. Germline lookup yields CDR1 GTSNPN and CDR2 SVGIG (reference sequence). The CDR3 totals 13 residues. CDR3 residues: CAWSGRGTSAQYF. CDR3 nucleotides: TGTGCCTGGAGTGGGAGGGGGACCTCGGCCCAGTACTTC.